These 21 T cell receptor beta chains were sequenced from one sample in a study of shared clonotypes between healthy human individuals. Here immunoSEQ multiplex PCR was the method, and the copy in TCRdb shows in-frame clones only, minus some. The data contain about 2 million clones, roughly 95% of them seen just once; the ten biggest clones take up 0.1% to 0.15%. The material sequenced was naive CD4+ T cells sorted from blood. As for subset: CD45RA+ positively selected. The receptors here all came from a man aged 18-30 years in good health.

The DNA of the CDR3 is TGTGCCAGCAGCCTCCTTGATCGCACAGATACGCAGTATTTT. Amino acids: CASSLLDRTDTQYF. The gene calls are TRBV9 and TRBJ2-3; unclear D gene. The CDR3 is 14 amino acids. V dropped 4 bases and J dropped 1 base, with 10 bases sitting between them. The germline V gene encodes CDR1 SGDLS and CDR2 YYNGEE.

The chain is built from TRBV5-4 and TRBJ2-2; 9 bases map to TRBD2. Germline assignment: CDR1 SGHNT and CDR2 YYREEE (reference sequence). V lost 1 base to trimming and J lost 7 bases; unmatched junction nucleotides: 5. CDR3 length equals 15 residues. The DNA of the CDR3 is TGTGCCAGCAGCTTGCCGGCGGGAGGGGTCGGGGAGCTGTTTTTT. Translating it yields CASSLPAGGVGELFF.

CDR3 nucleotide sequence: TGTGCCTGGAGTGGTCTAGGGGCAGGCACCGGGGAGCTGTTTTTT. This gives the protein CAWSGLGAGTGELFF. The rearrangement uses TRBV30 and TRBJ2-2; perhaps TRBD1 as D (5 bases). Germline V lookup: CDR1 GTSNPN, CDR2 SVGIG (reference sequence). The CDR3 is made up of 15 amino acids. Trimming pared 1 base from V and 4 bases from J, leaving 13 bases between.

V and J are TRBV5-1 and TRBJ2-5; D could derive from TRBD1 or TRBD2 (6 bases each). Germline lookup yields CDR1 SGHRS and CDR2 YFSETQ. Trimming took off 6 bases at V and 9 bases at J, with 24 bases between the two ends. CDR3 length: 15 amino acids. In nucleotides, the CDR3 is TGCGCCAGCACCCAGGGGCAGATACTAGCTCAACCCCAGTACTTC. Protein sequence: CASTQGQILAQPQYF.

Comments on this clone: The identical CDR3 is also encoded by other nucleotide sequences in the sample. The chain joins TRBV2 to TRBJ1-1; D is unresolved. The CDR3 is made up of 13 amino acids. Per the germline V gene, CDR1 is SNHLY and CDR2 is FYNNEI. V lost 4 bases and J 1 base, leaving 7 bases between the germline ends. CDR3 residues: CASSVDGNTEAFF. The CDR3 DNA reads as TGTGCCAGCAGTGTTGACGGGAACACTGAAGCTTTCTTT.

On this clone: Different DNA sequences within this sample yield the same CDR3. The rearrangement uses TRBV5-1 and TRBJ2-2; 7 nucleotides match TRBD1. Trimming removed 6 bases from V and 0 bases from J; junction bases left unmatched: 2. Germline CDR1 reads SGHRS; CDR2 reads YFSETQ. This CDR3 contains 14 residues. In DNA, the CDR3 is TGCGCCAGCAAAGGGACAGCGAACACCGGGGAGCTGTTTTTT. Protein: CASKGTANTGELFF.

The gene calls are TRBV7-2 and TRBJ2-5; 7 bases are shared with TRBD2. The germline V gene encodes CDR1 SGHTA and CDR2 FQGNSA. The CDR3 extends over 16 amino acids. With 4 bases clipped from V and 5 bases from J, the junction kept 13 bases outside the gene matches. The CDR3 reads CASSYTRSAGAETQYF. The CDR3, as DNA: TGTGCCAGCAGCTACACCAGGTCGGCGGGAGCGGAGACCCAGTACTTC.

The rearrangement uses TRBV6-1 and TRBJ1-2; 8 bases are a match to TRBD1. CDR3 length: 15 residues. The V gene end was trimmed by 3 bases and the J gene end by 2 bases; junction bases not matched to a gene: 5. CDR1 MNHNS and CDR2 SASEGT come from the germline V gene. The CDR3 loop is CASSDNYRGNYGYTF. The CDR3 DNA reads TGTGCCAGCAGTGATAACTACAGGGGGAACTATGGCTACACCTTC.

This sequence joins TRBV19 and TRBJ1-6; 8 bases agree with TRBD1. The V segment lost 5 bases and the J segment 7 bases; nucleotides outside the gene matches: 7. Per germline, CDR1 LNHDA and CDR2 SQIVND (reference sequence). The CDR3 is 15 residues long. This chain's CDR3 is CASSEDRGGNSPLHF. The CDR3 bases are TGTGCCAGTAGTGAAGACAGGGGAGGAAATTCACCCCTCCACTTT.

The rearrangement links TRBV4-1 to TRBJ2-3; either TRBD1 or TRBD2 may fit D (5 bases each). This CDR3 comprises 15 residues. Trimming removed 4 bases at V and 1 base at J, with 12 bases between. CDR1 is MGHRA, CDR2 YSYEKL, per germline. This chain's CDR3 is CASSREGPGTDTQYF. In nucleotides, the CDR3 is TGCGCCAGCAGCCGAGAGGGGCCGGGCACAGATACGCAGTATTTT.

About this clone itself: This sample also contains other DNA sequences that code for the same CDR3. In nucleotides, the CDR3 is TGTGCCAGCTCACCGGGGCAGGGGGCCAGAGGCTACACCTTC. Encoded protein: CASSPGQGARGYTF. The chain recombines TRBV18 with TRBJ1-2, with TRBD1 identical over 8 bases. V was pared by 3 bases and J by 8 bases, with 8 bases of the junction left unmatched. Germline loops: CDR1 KGHSH, CDR2 LQKENI. The CDR3 runs to 14 residues.

The genes are TRBV28 and TRBJ2-1; 7 nucleotides agree with TRBD2. With V trimmed by 6 bases and J by 7 bases, 9 bases remained unmatched. The CDR3 is 14 residues long. Per germline, CDR1 MDHEN and CDR2 SYDVKM. CDR3 in DNA: TGTGCCAGCAGCTCCTGGATCGGGGGGAATGAGCAGTTCTTC. It is translated as CASSSWIGGNEQFF.

The chain is built from TRBV11-3 and TRBJ2-2, with D tentatively TRBD2 (6 bases). Germline V lookup: CDR1 SGHNT, CDR2 YENEEA. The CDR3 runs 15 residues. V was cut by 7 bases and J by 4 bases, with 16 bases left in between. The CDR3 sequence: CASNGAGGGTGELFF. CDR3 in DNA: TGTGCCAGCAACGGGGCCGGGGGAGGCACCGGGGAGCTGTTTTTT. The full variable domain, completed using reference TRBV11-3 and TRBJ2-2, is EAGVVQSPRYKIIEKKQPVAFWCNPISGHNTLYWYLQNLGQGPELLIRYENEEAVDDSQLPKDRFSAERLKGVDSTLKIQPAELGDSAVYLCASNGAGGGTGELFFGEGSRLTVL.

This clone was counted a single time. CDR3 nucleotide sequence: TGTGCCCTAGCGGGAGTCTCCTACAATGAGCAGTTCTTC. It yields the protein CALAGVSYNEQFF. The chain employs TRBV30 and TRBJ2-1; 10 bases fit TRBD2. V trimming: 8 bases; J trimming: 0 bases; junction bases outside the gene matches: 1. CDR3 length: 13 residues. Germline V CDR1 and CDR2: GTSNPN, SVGIG (reference sequence).

In this sample, this clone turned up once. The chain uses TRBV7-9 and TRBJ1-2; tentatively, D is TRBD1 (5 bases). Germline V gives CDR1 SEHNR, CDR2 FQNEAQ (reference sequence). CDR3 size: 17 residues. The V gene lost 1 base and the J gene lost 4 bases, with 19 bases spanning the gap. The CDR3 nucleotides are TGTGCCAGCAGCTTAGAGGGGCACGGGCGGCGAGTCTATGGCTACACCTTC. Its translation is CASSLEGHGRRVYGYTF.

The chain couples TRBV4-2 to TRBJ1-6; D is unresolved. V was clipped by 0 bases and J by 2 bases, with 11 bases between them. This CDR3 is 17 amino acids long. Germline lookup yields CDR1 LGHNA and CDR2 YNFKEQ. CDR3 protein: CASSQDPPPPYNSPLHF. As DNA, the CDR3 is TGTGCCAGCAGCCAAGACCCCCCGCCGCCCTATAATTCACCCCTCCACTTT.

V usage is TRBV6-5 and J usage is TRBJ1-4, with D hard to call. V was cut by 2 bases and J by 6 bases, with 7 bases left in between. This CDR3 is 13 amino acids long. Germline CDR1 and CDR2: MNHEY and SVGAGI. The chain's CDR3 is CASSYASYEKLFF. The CDR3 DNA is TGTGCCAGCAGTTACGCGTCATATGAAAAACTGTTTTTT.

On this clone: Distinct nucleotide sequences in the sample also encode this CDR3. CDR3 coding DNA: TGCGCCAGCAGCTTGGTGACCAGCGGGGGGTACAATGAGCAGTTCTTC. This gives the protein CASSLVTSGGYNEQFF. The rearrangement uses TRBV5-1 and TRBJ2-1; 9 nucleotides line up with TRBD2. From germline, CDR1 is SGHRS and CDR2 YFSETQ. V was clipped by 0 bases and J by 4 bases; unmatched bases: 5. There are 16 residues in the CDR3.

The V and J genes are TRBV28 and TRBJ2-3; 8 bases are a match to TRBD1. The CDR3 consists of 12 residues. Trimming cost V 4 bases and J 13 bases; bases outside gene matches: 7. The germline gives CDR1 MDHEN, CDR2 SYDVKM. The CDR3 coding sequence is TGTGCCAGCAGTTCTACAGGGGGGCTAAAGTATTTT. This codes for CASSSTGGLKYF.

The chain combines TRBV5-1 with TRBJ1-1, with D possibly matching TRBD1 (6 bases). The CDR3 sequence is 15 residues long. Deletions cut 6 bases from V and 3 bases from J, with 18 bases between. In germline, CDR1 is SGHRS, CDR2 YFSETQ. Written as DNA, the CDR3 is TGCGCCAGCACCAAATGGGGGCTCGGAGACACTGAAGCTTTCTTT. Translating it yields CASTKWGLGDTEAFF.

V usage is TRBV30 and J usage is TRBJ1-1, with 8 bases that match TRBD1. CDR3 length: 12 residues. With 5 bases clipped from V and 8 bases from J, the junction kept 7 bases outside the gene matches. CDR1 and CDR2 from the germline V gene are GTSNPN and SVGIG (reference sequence). CDR3 bases: TGTGCCTGGTTTGACAGGGGCTCCGAAGCTTTCTTT. This sequence encodes CAWFDRGSEAFF. Combining the CDR3 with reference TRBV30 and TRBJ1-1 gives the whole variable domain SQTIHQWPATLVQPVGSPLSLECTVEGTSNPNLYWYRQAAGRGLQLLFYSVGIGQISSEVPQNLSASRPQDRQFILSSKKLLLSDSGFYLCAWFDRGSEAFFGQGTRLTVV.